The 27 T cell receptor beta chains reported below all come from one sample, sequenced in a study of T cell changes during pregnancy in multiple sclerosis. The data were produced by immunoSEQ multiplex PCR, yet TCRdb's version contains in-frame clones alone and is incomplete. Among approximately 88,000 clones listed, about 94% were seen once. The starting material was peripheral blood, obtained in the third trimester of pregnancy. These receptor sequences come from a female donor with multiple sclerosis, enrolled in a pregnancy study.

This chain joins TRBV27 and TRBJ1-4; no reliable D call. Trimming took 5 bases from V and 10 from J, leaving 14 bases between them. The CDR3 spans 13 residues. CDR1 is MNHEY, CDR2 SMNVEV, per germline (reference sequence). DNA for the CDR3: TGTGCCAGCAGTCCACACCGACCGGGAAAACTGTTTTTT. Residues: CASSPHRPGKLFF.

The V call is TRBV5-5, the J call TRBJ2-7; D not resolved. V gave up 3 bases and J gave up 6 bases, with 10 bases separating them. Germline values: CDR1 SGHKS, CDR2 YYEKEE (reference sequence). The CDR3 runs 12 residues. CDR3 region: CASSSGSLEQYF. For the CDR3, the DNA is TGTGCCAGCAGCTCGGGTAGTCTCGAGCAGTACTTC.

This clone was counted once. V gene TRBV7-9 combines with J gene TRBJ2-7, with TRBD2 identical over 12 bases. The V and J ends lost 1 base and 2 bases, in that order; junction bases with no gene match: 9. The CDR3 sequence is 18 residues long. Germline V gene sequence: CDR1 SEHNR, CDR2 FQNEAQ (reference sequence). This CDR3 reads CASSLVAGASGRAYEQYF. The CDR3 DNA is TGTGCCAGCAGCTTAGTTGCGGGGGCTAGCGGGAGGGCCTACGAGCAGTACTTC.

The chain recombines TRBV28 with TRBJ2-3, with 15 bases fitting TRBD2. Germline V gene lookup returns CDR1 MDHEN and CDR2 SYDVKM. The CDR3 spans 18 residues. The V and J ends lost 5 bases and 6 bases, in that order; junction bases with no gene match: 12. As DNA, the CDR3 is TGTGCCAGCAGTCCCCACCCTGGACTAGCGGGAGGGGGGGATACGCAGTATTTT. Amino acid sequence: CASSPHPGLAGGGDTQYF.

The CDR3 here is CASSYPLPGPNTEAFF. CDR3 sequence (DNA): TGTGCCAGCAGTTACCCCCTCCCTGGGCCCAACACTGAAGCTTTCTTT. This chain connects TRBV28 to TRBJ1-1; D gene ambiguous. Germline values: CDR1 MDHEN, CDR2 SYDVKM. The CDR3 contains 16 residues. Trimming shortened V by 4 bases and J by 2 bases, and 17 bases separated the two germline ends.

The chain combines TRBV7-3 with TRBJ2-3, with D unresolved. The CDR3 has 13 residues. Germline V gene lookup returns CDR1 SGHTA and CDR2 FQGTGA. V was cut by 5 bases and J by 3 bases, with 9 bases left in between. CDR3 in amino acids: CASSTYVTDTQYF. CDR3 nucleotides: TGTGCCAGCAGCACCTACGTTACAGATACGCAGTATTTT. The whole variable domain, remainder taken from reference TRBV7-3 and TRBJ2-3, is GAGVSQTPSNKVTEKGKYVELRCDPISGHTALYWYRQSLGQGPEFLIYFQGTGAADDSGLPNDRFFAVRPEGSVSTLKIQRTERGDSAVYLCASSTYVTDTQYFGPGTRLTVL.

The rearrangement uses TRBV27 and TRBJ2-1, with D possibly matching TRBD2 (7 bases). Germline V gene data show CDR1 as MNHEY and CDR2 as SMNVEV (reference sequence). Trimming removed 3 bases from V and 6 bases from J, with 12 bases in between. The CDR3 loop spans 14 amino acids. The CDR3 reads CASSFQGRANEQFF. The CDR3 region has the DNA TGTGCCAGCAGTTTCCAGGGGAGGGCCAATGAGCAGTTCTTC.

The chain joins TRBV5-4 to TRBJ2-2, with 10 bases that match TRBD2. CDR3 size: 16 residues. Germline trimming cut 3 bases from V and 4 bases from J; bases unmatched to any gene: 6. Germline V gene data show CDR1 as SGHNT and CDR2 as YYREEE (reference sequence). The CDR3 DNA follows: TGTGCCAGCAGCTCCCGAAGCGGGAGGGCCACCGGGGAGCTGTTTTTT. Amino acids: CASSSRSGRATGELFF.

This chain links TRBV18 with TRBJ1-3, with D tentatively TRBD1 (6 bases). The CDR3 covers 15 residues. V was shortened by 6 bases and J by 4 bases, with 16 bases between the two germline ends. Looked up from germline, CDR1 is KGHSH and CDR2 is LQKENI. The CDR3 nucleotides read TGTGCCAGCTCCTCGGGACAATCCGCGGGAAACACCATATATTTT. Translating gives CASSSGQSAGNTIYF.

The chain combines TRBV5-4 with TRBJ1-4, with 9 bases matching TRBD1. Germline-derived CDR1 and CDR2 are SGHNT and YYREEE (reference sequence). V lost 7 bases and J lost 5; bases outside the gene matches: 6. The CDR3 covers 14 residues. CDR3 in amino acids: CASAPGTGNEKLFF. The CDR3 DNA reads TGTGCCAGCGCCCCGGGGACAGGGAATGAAAAACTGTTTTTT.

The V gene is TRBV6-9, the J gene TRBJ1-2, with 9 bases matching TRBD1. The V and J ends lost 6 bases and 4 bases, in that order; junction bases with no gene match: 9. This CDR3 comprises 15 residues. Germline lookup yields CDR1 MNHGY and CDR2 SVAAGI. The CDR3 loop is CASSFNRGQSYGYTF. CDR3 bases: TGTGCCAGCAGCTTTAACAGGGGGCAGAGCTATGGCTACACCTTC.

This chain links TRBV4-1 with TRBJ2-2, with 7 bases identical to TRBD2. V lost 1 base and J lost 8; bases outside the gene matches: 13. Germline-derived CDR1 and CDR2 are MGHRA and YSYEKL. The CDR3 contains 17 residues. In nucleotides, the CDR3 is TGCGCCAGCAGCCAAGGAAGTCGGGGAGGGCCCTCTGGGGAGCTGTTTTTT. Protein: CASSQGSRGGPSGELFF.

The chain carries TRBV7-6 and TRBJ2-1, with a possible D match to TRBD2 (5 bases). This CDR3 has 16 amino acids. The germline V gene has CDR1 SGHVS and CDR2 FNYEAQ. The V gene lost 1 base and the J gene lost 8 bases, with 18 bases spanning the gap. CDR3 region: CASSLGAGMVMDEQFF. For the CDR3, the DNA is TGTGCCAGCAGCTTAGGGGCGGGCATGGTGATGGATGAGCAGTTCTTC.

The chain combines TRBV29-1 with TRBJ1-5; D is undetermined. V shed 4 bases and J shed 0 bases, with 10 bases lying between them. CDR1 SQVTM and CDR2 ANQGSEA come from the germline V gene. The CDR3 is 14 amino acids. This CDR3 reads CSVVLSNSNQPQHF. The CDR3 nucleotides are TGCAGCGTTGTTCTATCAAATAGCAATCAGCCCCAGCATTTT. The whole variable domain, remainder taken from reference TRBV29-1 and TRBJ1-5, is SAVISQKPSRDICQRGTSLTIQCQVDSQVTMMFWYRQQPGQSLTLIATANQGSEATYESGFVIDKFPISRPNLTFSTLTVSNMSPEDSSIYLCSVVLSNSNQPQHFGDGTRLSIL.

The rearrangement uses TRBV5-6 and TRBJ1-3; D remains ambiguous. V was cut by 3 bases and J by 2 bases, with 15 bases left in between. There are 16 residues in the CDR3. CDR1 is SGHDT, CDR2 YYEEEE, per germline. CDR3 DNA sequence: TGTGCCAGCAGCTCGGTTCGCTTCGAGGCTGGAAACACCATATATTTT. This sequence encodes CASSSVRFEAGNTIYF.

The sample holds a few counts of this clone. The rearrangement joins TRBV28 to TRBJ1-2; TRBD1 matches 7 bases. Germline CDR1 is MDHEN and CDR2 is SYDVKM. The ends lost 2 bases at V and 4 bases at J; junction bases unmatched: 1. The CDR3 spans 13 residues. The CDR3 nucleotides are TGTGCCAGCAGTTTAGCAGGGGGCTATGGCTACACCTTC. This codes for CASSLAGGYGYTF.

The J gene is TRBJ1-5, the V gene TRBV20-1; perhaps TRBD1 as D (5 bases). This CDR3 comprises 11 residues. Germline V gene lookup returns CDR1 DFQATT and CDR2 SNEGSKA (reference sequence). V lost 6 bases to trimming and J lost 2 bases, with 5 bases between them. CDR3 region: CSAQGNQPQHF. The CDR3 region has the DNA TGCAGTGCACAGGGCAATCAGCCCCAGCATTTT.

The rearrangement joins TRBV4-1 to TRBJ1-1, with TRBD1 matching 9 bases. V lost 4 bases and J lost 7; bases outside the gene matches: 19. CDR3 size: 18 residues. The germline gives CDR1 MGHRA, CDR2 YSYEKL. The CDR3 region is CASSPRTGTGLRKNEAFF. The DNA of the CDR3 is TGCGCCAGCAGCCCCCGAACCGGGACAGGGTTACGTAAGAATGAAGCTTTCTTT.

The V and J genes are TRBV27 and TRBJ2-7, with TRBD2 matching over 9 bases. The V gene end was trimmed by 2 bases and the J gene end by 4 bases; junction bases not matched to a gene: 6. This CDR3 region has 15 residues. In germline, CDR1 is MNHEY, CDR2 SMNVEV (reference sequence). This CDR3 reads CASSLRLADLYEQYF. The CDR3 DNA follows: TGTGCCAGCAGTTTACGACTAGCGGACCTTTACGAGCAGTACTTC.

DNA of the CDR3: TGTGCCAGCAAAAGTCTGGTCAGCACCGGGGAGCTGTTTTTT. Residues: CASKSLVSTGELFF. The V and J genes are TRBV27 and TRBJ2-2; D is undetermined. This CDR3 is 14 amino acids long. The germline V gene has CDR1 MNHEY and CDR2 SMNVEV (reference sequence). Trimming removed 7 bases at V and 4 bases at J, with 13 bases between.

The V and J genes are TRBV10-2 and TRBJ2-7, with 10 nucleotides matching TRBD2. CDR1 WSHSY and CDR2 SAAADI come from the germline V gene. There are 14 residues in the CDR3. After removal of 7 bases from V and 4 bases from J, the junction contained 7 bases not matched to a gene. CDR3 coding DNA: TGCGCCAGCATCCTAGCGGGAGAGGCGTACGAGCAGTACTTC. Translation: CASILAGEAYEQYF.

This clone is a singleton in its sample. The rearrangement joins TRBV6-1 to TRBJ2-2; D remains ambiguous. Deletions cut 7 bases from V and 1 base from J, with 13 bases between. CDR1 and CDR2 (germline): MNHNS, SASEGT. The CDR3 length is 15 residues. The chain's CDR3 is CASNIQRQNTGELFF. As DNA, the CDR3 is TGTGCCAGCAATATTCAAAGACAGAACACCGGGGAGCTGTTTTTT.

V gene TRBV4-1 combines with J gene TRBJ2-7; TRBD1 is a possible D gene (5 bases). V lost 4 bases to trimming and J lost 2 bases, with 15 bases between them. The CDR3 consists of 15 residues. Per the germline V gene, CDR1 is MGHRA and CDR2 is YSYEKL. The CDR3 region has the DNA TGCGCCAGCAGCCCCTCGTATCCAGGGCCCTACGAGCAGTACTTC. Encoded protein: CASSPSYPGPYEQYF.

The rearrangement uses TRBV2 and TRBJ1-1; unclear D gene. V was pared by 8 bases and J by 0 bases, with 13 bases between. The CDR3 spans 14 residues. Germline lookup yields CDR1 SNHLY and CDR2 FYNNEI. CDR3 nucleotide sequence: TGTGCCAGCTGCCGCGGGAGGATGAACACTGAAGCTTTCTTT. Protein product: CASCRGRMNTEAFF.

In nucleotides, the CDR3 is TGTGCCAGCTCACCGGACAGGGGGGTCTACAATGAGCAGTTCTTC. Translating gives CASSPDRGVYNEQFF. The V and J genes are TRBV18 and TRBJ2-1, with 10 bases identical to TRBD1. Per the germline V gene, CDR1 is KGHSH and CDR2 is LQKENI. CDR3 length: 15 amino acids. Trimming removed 3 bases from V and 3 bases from J; junction bases left unmatched: 2.

The V and J genes are TRBV11-3 and TRBJ2-2, with a tentative D call TRBD1 (6 bases). Trimming removed 5 bases at V and 6 bases at J, with 16 bases between. This CDR3 is 15 amino acids long. Germline CDR1 is SGHNT and CDR2 is YENEEA. CDR3 nucleotides: TGTGCCAGCAGCGCAGCAGGGGTGTCCGCCGGGGAGCTGTTTTTT. Residues: CASSAAGVSAGELFF.

The chain uses TRBV23-1 and TRBJ2-7, with 16 bases matching TRBD2. TRBV23-1 is assigned to the ORF class and has an uncertain function. Trimming removed 0 bases from V and 7 bases from J; junction bases left unmatched: 12. The CDR3 totals 19 residues. The CDR3 nucleotides are TGCGCCAGCAGTCAATCGGGGTGGGGGACTAGCGGGAGGGTAGGGGAGCAGTACTTC. Encoded protein: CASSQSGWGTSGRVGEQYF.